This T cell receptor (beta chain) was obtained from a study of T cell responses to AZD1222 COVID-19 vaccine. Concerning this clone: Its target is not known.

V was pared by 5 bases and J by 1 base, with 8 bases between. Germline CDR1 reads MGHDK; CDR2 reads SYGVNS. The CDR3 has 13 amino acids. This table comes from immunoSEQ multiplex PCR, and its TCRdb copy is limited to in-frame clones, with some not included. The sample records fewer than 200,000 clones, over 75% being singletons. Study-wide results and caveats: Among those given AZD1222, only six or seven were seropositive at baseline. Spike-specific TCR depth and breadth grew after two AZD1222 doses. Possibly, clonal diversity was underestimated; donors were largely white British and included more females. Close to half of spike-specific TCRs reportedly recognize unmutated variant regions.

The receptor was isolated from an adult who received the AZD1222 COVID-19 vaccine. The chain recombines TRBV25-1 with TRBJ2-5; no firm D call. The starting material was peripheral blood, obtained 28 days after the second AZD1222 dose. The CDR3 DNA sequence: TGTGCCAGCAGTTCCCCGCCCCAAGAGACCCAGTACTTC. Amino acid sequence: CASSSPPQETQYF.